This is a list of T cell receptor beta chains from one sample in a study of cytomegalovirus exposure and HLA in healthy donors. Assay used: immunoSEQ multiplex PCR; TCRdb lists only in-frame clones, some missing. The table includes around 120,000 clones, over 70% detected once. Sequencing was done on a sample of PBMCs. Receptors originate from a female donor in good health and CMV-seropositive. Each CDR3 is given with its conserved first and last residue. A D gene is named only where the DNA matches it firmly. Clone size, where shown, is once, few, many, or a class for clones that have expanded.

CASRTGGGGNTIYF | TGTGCCAGCCGGACAGGGGGCGGTGGAAACACCATATATTTT | TRBJ1-3 | TRBD1 | . | TRBV19
CASSLGTGGNEQFF | TGCGCCAGCAGCTTGGGGACAGGTGGGAATGAGCAGTTCTTC | TRBJ2-1 | TRBD1 | once | TRBV5-1
CASSLVGGPNSPLHF | TGCGCCAGCAGCCTCGTCGGGGGTCCTAATTCACCCCTCCACTTT | TRBJ1-6 | . | . | TRBV5-1
CASSLSTNEKLFF | TGCGCCAGCAGCCTCTCAACTAATGAAAAACTGTTTTTT | TRBJ1-4 | . | . | TRBV4-3
CASSPRGGLSGYTF | TGTGCCAGCAGTCCAAGGGGGGGGTTGAGCGGCTACACCTTC | TRBJ1-2 | . | few | TRBV28
CASKAGDYNSPLHF | TGTGCCAGCAAAGCAGGGGACTATAATTCACCCCTCCACTTT | TRBJ1-6 | . | . | TRBV27
CASRFGGETQYF | TGTGCCAGCCGTTTCGGGGGAGAGACCCAGTACTTC | TRBJ2-5 | . | . | TRBV2
CASSYYRGGTDTQYF | TGTGCCAGCAGTTACTATCGGGGAGGAACAGATACGCAGTATTTT | TRBJ2-3 | . | . | TRBV6-6
CASSPYRGRGTEAFF | TGTGCCAGCAGCCCTTACAGGGGGAGAGGCACTGAAGCTTTCTTT | TRBJ1-1 | TRBD1 | . | TRBV9
CAWNWGQGGNTIYF | TGTGCCTGGAATTGGGGACAGGGCGGAAACACCATATATTTT | TRBJ1-3 | TRBD1 | . | TRBV30
CASSLGAGGGYGYTF | TGTGCCAGCAGCTTAGGAGCAGGGGGCGGCTATGGCTACACCTTC | TRBJ1-2 | TRBD1 | . | TRBV7-2
CASKGRGATDTQYF | TGTGCCAGCAAGGGTCGCGGGGCTACAGATACGCAGTATTTT | TRBJ2-3 | . | . | TRBV6-5
CASSFGTGGWGYTF | TGTGCCAGCAGCTTTGGGACAGGGGGCTGGGGCTACACCTTC | TRBJ1-2 | TRBD1 | . | TRBV5-5
CASSSPRTGKAGELFF | TGTGCCAGCAGTTCACCTCGGACAGGGAAGGCCGGGGAGCTGTTTTTT | TRBJ2-2 | TRBD1 | . | TRBV6-5
CASSPSRIRARGKNTEAFF | TGTGCCAGCAGCCCCTCCCGGATAAGGGCCCGGGGGAAGAACACTGAAGCTTTCTTT | TRBJ1-1 | . | . | TRBV7-9
CASSFAGSDTQYF | TGTGCCAGCAGCTTCGCAGGCTCAGATACGCAGTATTTT | TRBJ2-3 | . | . | TRBV11-2
CASSAGTGDFNQPQHF | TGTGCCAGCAGCGCCGGGACAGGAGATTTTAATCAGCCCCAGCATTTT | TRBJ1-5 | TRBD1 | . | TRBV9
CAWSVSGYSNQPQHF | TGTGCCTGGAGTGTATCAGGCTATAGCAATCAGCCCCAGCATTTT | TRBJ1-5 | . | . | TRBV30
CASSDSRTGGNSPLHF | TGTGCCAGCAGCGACTCCCGGACAGGGGGGAATTCACCCCTCCACTTT | TRBJ1-6 | TRBD1 | few | TRBV5-4
CASSYSAQVTPLHF | TGTGCCAGCAGTTACTCGGCCCAGGTAACACCCCTCCACTTT | TRBJ1-6 | . | . | TRBV6-5
CAISVRLNTEAFF | TGTGCCATCAGTGTCAGGTTGAACACTGAAGCTTTCTTT | TRBJ1-1 | . | . | TRBV10-3
CSARASGVYEQYF | TGCAGCGCCCGTGCTAGCGGGGTCTACGAGCAGTACTTC | TRBJ2-7 | TRBD2 | . | TRBV29-1
CSASGANEQYF | TGCAGTGCTAGTGGGGCCAACGAGCAGTACTTC | TRBJ2-7 | . | few | TRBV20-1